This entry features one T cell receptor beta chain sequence. This record belongs to a study of blood T cell repertoires in COVID-19. The trim removed 7 bases at V and 7 bases at J, leaving 13 bases unmatched. The CDR3 covers 15 residues. Per germline, CDR1 LGHDT and CDR2 YNNKEL (reference sequence). The repertoire was sequenced with immunoSEQ multiplex PCR; TCRdb's copy has only in-frame clones and lacks some. The sample lists some 250,000 clones, 70% to 90% occurring once. Sample: PBMCs or T cells enriched from blood (not recorded which). The gene calls are TRBV3-1 (or the pseudogene TRBV3-2) and TRBJ2-1; 7 bases match TRBD2. This TCR derives from a woman aged 45-59 years who had recovered from COVID-19. The CDR3 here is CASTGGPTPVNEQFF. CDR3 DNA: TGTGCCAGCACGGGGGGACCAACCCCAGTGAATGAGCAGTTCTTC.